A selection of T cell receptor beta chains follows, all from one sample in a study of T-cell reconstitution after alpha-beta-depleted transplantation in children. TCRdb fed the PCR reads into MiXCR, producing one record per CDR3 protein. The data hold 900,000 or so distinct CDR3 sequences, with 15% to 20% observed a single time. This sample comprised PBMCs, mostly from graft donor cells, obtained 360 days after TCRalphabeta/CD19-depleted stem cell transplant. Receptors were obtained from a male patient aged 10-17 years who had a stem cell transplant for acute lymphoblastic leukemia, so the T cells may come from the graft donor. Both conserved end residues are part of each CDR3. Each record gives: V gene, CDR3 length, D gene, clone size, J gene, CDR3 DNA, CDR3 protein. A D gene is named only where the DNA matches it firmly. Clone size is given for some rows only: seen once, a few or many times, or a class if the clone is expanded.

TRBV7-8,18,TRBD2,.,TRBJ2-7,TGTGCCAGCAGCTTATTCGATAGCGGGAGACTTGGCTTCTACGAGCAGTACTTC,CASSLFDSGRLGFYEQYF
TRBV5-1,15,TRBD1,.,TRBJ2-1,TGCGCCAGCAGCAAAGGCGGACAGGGCTACAATGAGCAGTTCTTC,CASSKGGQGYNEQFF
TRBV12-5,18,TRBD2,few,TRBJ2-3,TGTGCTAGTGGTTTGGTCCTAGCGGGAGGAGAGGTCCCAGATACGCAGTATTTT,CASGLVLAGGEVPDTQYF
TRBV6-6,12,.,many,TRBJ2-2,TGTGCCAGCAGTTACGGAAGCGGGGAGCTGTTTTTT,CASSYGSGELFF
TRBV20-1,16,.,.,TRBJ2-1,TGCAGTGCTGCCCCCTTAAGTCTCGGTGTCTACAATGAGCAGTTCTTC,CSAAPLSLGVYNEQFF
TRBV7-9,13,TRBD2,few,TRBJ2-1,TGTGCCCAGCGGGAGAGCTCCTACAATGAGCAGTTCTTC,CAQRESSYNEQFF
TRBV4-1,14,.,few,TRBJ1-5,TGCGCCAGCAGCCTCCAGGCAGGCAATCAGCCCCAGCATTTT,CASSLQAGNQPQHF
TRBV19,14,TRBD2,few,TRBJ2-1,TGTGCCAGTAGTATACTTGCGGGAGTTAGTGAGCAGTTCTTC,CASSILAGVSEQFF
TRBV12-3/TRBV12-4,14,.,many,TRBJ2-7,TGTGCCAGCAGTATAGGCGGGACAGCCTACGAGCAGTACTTC,CASSIGGTAYEQYF
TRBV6-5,15,.,.,TRBJ2-7,TGTGCCAGCAGTTACTCGACCCCAGTTTCCTACGAGCAGTACTTC,CASSYSTPVSYEQYF
TRBV21-1,14,.,.,TRBJ2-5,TGTGCCAGCAGCAGGGGGGGGGGCCAAGAGACCCAGTACTTC,CASSRGGGQETQYF
TRBV5-4,19,TRBD2,few,TRBJ2-2,TGTGCCAGCAGCTTGATTTACCTAGCGGGAGAGTTGGGCACCGGGGAGCTGTTTTTT,CASSLIYLAGELGTGELFF
TRBV18,16,TRBD2,once,TRBJ2-1,TGTGCCAGCTCATCGGGACTAGCGGGAGTGGTTAGTGAGCAGTTCTTC,CASSSGLAGVVSEQFF
TRBV5-5,16,TRBD1,few,TRBJ2-2,TGTGCCAGCAGCTGGCAGGGGGCCGTGAACACCGGGGAGCTGTTTTTT,CASSWQGAVNTGELFF
TRBV15,20,TRBD2,.,TRBJ2-5,TGTGCCACCAGCAGAGATGGTACCCGGACTAGCGGGAGGAGTGAAGAGACCCAGTACTTC,CATSRDGTRTSGRSEETQYF